These 2 T cell receptor beta chains originate from one sample sequenced in a study of early T cells in non-severe SARS-CoV-2 infection. One entry per CDR3 protein, called by TCRdb with MiXCR from the 5' RACE reads. The sample has about 54,000 distinct CDR3 sequences, less than 9.5% seen once. The material sequenced was whole blood, taken at baseline. The source of these receptors is an adult who was a healthcare worker with PCR-confirmed SARS-CoV-2 infection or an uninfected control (not recorded which).

This clonotype was counted ten times or more. V usage is TRBV7-8 and J usage is TRBJ2-7; D is uncertain. Trimming left V 1 base short and J 1 base short, with 2 bases between. Germline V lookup: CDR1 SGHVS, CDR2 FQNEAQ. CDR3 length: 12 amino acids. The CDR3 sequence is CASSLGSYEQYF. The DNA of the CDR3 is TGTGCCAGCAGCTTAGGTTCCTACGAGCAGTACTTC. Full variable domain (outside the CDR3, taken from reference TRBV7-8 and TRBJ2-7): GAGVSQSPRYKVAKRGQDVALRCDPISGHVSLFWYQQALGQGPEFLTYFQNEAQLDKSGLPSDRFFAERPEGSVSTLKIQRTQQEDSAVYLCASSLGSYEQYFGPGTRLTVT.

The chain carries TRBV3-1 and TRBJ2-3; D is unresolved. The last part of the DNA fits TRBJ1-5 better; the J call may be wrong. The CDR3 is 14 residues long. The V gene's germline CDR1 is LGHDT and CDR2 YNNKEL (reference sequence). DNA of the CDR3: TGTGCCAGCAGCCAAGGGACTAGCAGAGATACGCAGCATTTT. Protein product: CASSQGTSRDTQHF.